Shown below are 28 T cell receptor beta chains from a single sample sequenced in a study of cytomegalovirus exposure and HLA in healthy donors. The protocol was immunoSEQ multiplex PCR, while the TCRdb copy is restricted to in-frame clones and leaves out a portion. Found here are roughly 150,000 clones, about 85% of them singletons; the top ten hold under 2.5%. The sample taken for sequencing was PBMCs. These receptors originate from a man between 25 and 39 years old in good health and CMV-seropositive.

The chain couples TRBV2 to TRBJ2-5; D remains unclear. Trimming pared 3 bases from V and 3 bases from J, leaving 5 bases between. The germline V gene has CDR1 SNHLY and CDR2 FYNNEI. This CDR3 has 12 residues. The CDR3 is CASSDPEETQYF. CDR3 sequence (DNA): TGTGCCAGCAGTGATCCAGAAGAGACCCAGTACTTC.

This clone has ten or more counts. Other DNA sequences in the same sample also yield this CDR3. The CDR3 coding sequence is TGTGCCAGCAGCCCTCGGACAGGCGAGCAGTACTTC. This sequence encodes CASSPRTGEQYF. This chain connects TRBV11-2 to TRBJ2-7; 7 bases map to TRBD1. V lost 5 bases and J lost 6; bases outside the gene matches: 4. The germline V gene encodes CDR1 SGHAT and CDR2 FQNNGV. This CDR3 is 12 amino acids long.

The genes are TRBV4-3 and TRBJ2-3, with TRBD1 matching 10 bases. With 4 bases clipped from V and 4 bases from J, the junction kept 5 bases outside the gene matches. Looked up from germline, CDR1 is LGHNA and CDR2 is YSLEER. The CDR3 is made up of 15 amino acids. The CDR3 region is CASSPRDRGPDTQYF. Written as DNA, the CDR3 is TGCGCCAGCAGCCCCCGGGACAGGGGCCCAGATACGCAGTATTTT.

V is TRBV7-8 and J is TRBJ1-3; D unresolved. There are 16 residues in the CDR3. The germline V gene has CDR1 SGHVS and CDR2 FQNEAQ. Between the trimmed V and J ends, which lost 0 bases and 1 base, there was a span of 10 bases. The DNA for the CDR3 is TGTGCCAGCAGCTTAGCTCTACTGATATCTGGAAACACCATATATTTT. It encodes CASSLALLISGNTIYF.

The chain links TRBV6-1 to TRBJ1-2; 7 bases agree with TRBD1. This CDR3 is 13 amino acids long. Germline trimming cut 6 bases from V and 4 bases from J; bases unmatched to any gene: 5. CDR1 and CDR2 (germline): MNHNS, SASEGT. CDR3 loop: CASSQTGSYGYTF. The CDR3 DNA reads as TGTGCCAGCAGCCAGACAGGGAGCTATGGCTACACCTTC.

The rearrangement links TRBV4-1 to TRBJ2-7, with 10 bases matching TRBD2. The CDR3 spans 15 residues. Germline CDR1 MGHRA, CDR2 YSYEKL. V lost 8 bases to trimming and J lost 2 bases; unmatched junction nucleotides: 9. The CDR3 coding sequence is TGCGCCAGCTCGTCGAGGACTAGCGGAACCTACGAGCAGTACTTC. Amino acids: CASSSRTSGTYEQYF.

The chain links TRBV7-2 to TRBJ2-7; 11 bases map to TRBD2. The CDR3 is 14 amino acids. V gave up 1 base and J gave up 6 bases; unmatched junction bases: 2. Germline V gene sequence: CDR1 SGHTA, CDR2 FQGNSA. CDR3 region: CASSLEGTSGEQYF. CDR3 nucleotide sequence: TGTGCCAGCAGCTTAGAAGGGACTAGCGGCGAGCAGTACTTC.

This chain uses TRBV5-6 with TRBJ2-1; no clear D gene. The CDR3 loop spans 14 amino acids. Germline lookup yields CDR1 SGHDT and CDR2 YYEEEE. With 1 base removed from V and 3 bases from J, the gap between germline ends came to 8 bases. The CDR3 nucleotides read TGTGCCAGCAGCTTGCGCAGGCTCTACAATGAGCAGTTCTTC. It translates to CASSLRRLYNEQFF.

The genes are TRBV6-5 and TRBJ1-1; possibly TRBD1 for D (5 bases). V shed 6 bases and J shed 4 bases, with 9 bases lying between them. CDR3 length equals 12 residues. From germline, CDR1 is MNHEY and CDR2 SVGAGI. The CDR3 sequence is CASREGSTEAFF. As DNA, the CDR3 is TGTGCCAGCAGGGAGGGGTCCACTGAAGCTTTCTTT.

V is TRBV7-2 and J is TRBJ2-1, with a weak D call TRBD2 (6 bases). The CDR3 totals 13 residues. Per the germline V gene, CDR1 is SGHTA and CDR2 is FQGNSA. The ends were cut back, 1 base at V and 16 bases at J, with 17 bases in the middle. The CDR3 loop reads CASSLETGEKRFF. The CDR3 nucleotides are TGTGCCAGCAGCTTAGAGACGGGGGAGAAACGATTCTTC. The complete variable domain, with remaining parts taken from reference TRBV7-2 and TRBJ2-1, reads GAGVSQSPSNKVTEKGKDVELRCDPISGHTALYWYRQSLGQGLEFLIYFQGNSAPDKSGLPSDRFSAERTGGSVSTLTIQRTQQEDSAVYLCASSLETGEKRFFGPGTRLTVL.

The V and J genes are TRBV7-2 and TRBJ1-5; weak D call: TRBD1 (5 bases). CDR3 length: 14 residues. The germline V and J ends were trimmed by 3 bases and 5 bases, with 11 bases remaining between them. Per the germline V gene, CDR1 is SGHTA and CDR2 is FQGNSA. The CDR3 reads CASSFGQGHQPQHF. CDR3 in DNA: TGTGCCAGCAGCTTCGGGCAGGGCCATCAGCCCCAGCATTTT.

Only one count was recorded for this clone. The chain is built from TRBV5-4 and TRBJ1-6, with D possibly TRBD1 on 6 matching bases. Germline CDR1 SGHNT, CDR2 YYREEE (reference sequence). Between the trimmed V and J ends, which lost 0 bases and 19 bases, there was a span of 20 bases. This CDR3 region has 14 residues. The CDR3 sequence is CASSLGTETGPGHF. The CDR3 nucleotides read TGTGCCAGCAGCTTGGGGACGGAGACAGGCCCTGGACACTTT. Combining the CDR3 with reference TRBV5-4 and TRBJ1-6 gives the whole variable domain ETGVTQSPTHLIKTRGQQVTLRCSSQSGHNTVSWYQQALGQGPQFIFQYYREEENGRGNFPPRFSGLQFPNYSSELNVNALELDDSALYLCASSLGTETGPGHFGNGTRLTVT.

The CDR3 DNA reads TGTGCCAGCAGACCCGGACTAGCGGGGGAGACCCAGTACTTC. The encoded protein is CASRPGLAGETQYF. The rearrangement joins TRBV7-2 to TRBJ2-5; 12 bases line up with TRBD2. With 6 bases clipped from V and 5 bases from J, the junction kept 4 bases outside the gene matches. CDR1 is SGHTA and CDR2 is FQGNSA in the germline V gene. The CDR3 sequence is 14 residues long.

The chain has TRBV25-1 and TRBJ1-2; D is unresolved. This CDR3 has 11 amino acids. CDR1 MGHDK and CDR2 SYGVNS come from the germline V gene. Trimming took 4 bases from V and 5 from J, leaving 5 bases between them. The CDR3 region has the DNA TGTGCCAGCAGTGTCGGGTATGGCTACACCTTC. Its translation: CASSVGYGYTF.

V gene TRBV7-2 combines with J gene TRBJ2-3, with 8 bases aligning to TRBD1. The V and J ends lost 4 bases and 7 bases, in that order; junction bases with no gene match: 10. This CDR3 comprises 15 residues. The germline gives CDR1 SGHTA, CDR2 FQGNSA. The CDR3 sequence is CASSSSGGAGYTQYF. The CDR3 DNA reads as TGTGCCAGCAGCTCTTCAGGGGGCGCAGGGTATACGCAGTATTTT.

The genes are TRBV27 and TRBJ1-2, with D possibly being TRBD1 (5 bases). The germline V gene encodes CDR1 MNHEY and CDR2 SMNVEV (reference sequence). There are 15 residues in the CDR3. V lost 2 bases, J lost 5 bases, and 15 bases lay in between. The CDR3 nucleotides read TGTGCCAGCAGTTTAAATTTCCAGGGTAGTTATGGCTACACCTTC. This translates into CASSLNFQGSYGYTF.

This chain connects TRBV6-1 to TRBJ2-3; TRBD1 matches 10 bases. J lost 3 bases, V lost 2 bases, and 5 bases had no gene match. The CDR3 sequence is 16 residues long. Germline V gene sequence: CDR1 MNHNS, CDR2 SASEGT. The DNA of the CDR3 is TGTGCCAGCAGTGAAAGGACAGGGGGATGGACAGATACGCAGTATTTT. Its translation: CASSERTGGWTDTQYF.

The chain recombines TRBV25-1 with TRBJ2-3; TRBD1 might be the D (5 bases). Looked up from germline, CDR1 is MGHDK and CDR2 is SYGVNS. The CDR3 has 12 amino acids. With 6 bases removed from V and 1 base from J, the gap between germline ends came to 5 bases. The CDR3 DNA reads TGTGCCAGCAGAGGGGGCACAGATACGCAGTATTTT. Its protein product is CASRGGTDTQYF.

This chain links TRBV7-2 with TRBJ1-3; the D gene is possibly TRBD1 (5 bases). The length of the CDR3 is 16 residues. V shed 1 base and J shed 2 bases, with 12 bases lying between them. Germline CDR1 is SGHTA and CDR2 is FQGNSA. The CDR3 coding sequence is TGTGCCAGCAGCTTAGAAGGGGAAGGGACTGGAAACACCATATATTTT. Protein: CASSLEGEGTGNTIYF.

The J gene is TRBJ2-7, the V gene TRBV9, with 9 bases that match TRBD1. The V gene's germline CDR1 is SGDLS and CDR2 YYNGEE. The CDR3 is 13 amino acids. The junction had 5 bases not matched to a gene; V was cut back by 4 bases and J by 6 bases. DNA for the CDR3: TGTGCCAGCAGCTCTAGGACAGGGGTCGAGCAGTACTTC. Amino acid sequence: CASSSRTGVEQYF.

This chain uses TRBV19 with TRBJ2-7; maybe TRBD2 (5 bases). Germline CDR1 LNHDA, CDR2 SQIVND (reference sequence). CDR3 length equals 15 residues. The germline V and J ends were trimmed by 0 bases and 3 bases, with 12 bases remaining between them. Written as DNA, the CDR3 is TGTGCCAGTAGTATAGAAAGAGAGGGCCTCTACGAGCAGTACTTC. Translating gives CASSIEREGLYEQYF.

The chain uses TRBV30 and TRBJ1-6; no clear D gene. CDR1 and CDR2 from the germline V gene are GTSNPN and SVGIG (reference sequence). This CDR3 has 15 amino acids. Trimming removed 2 bases at V and 11 bases at J, with 19 bases between. Here the CDR3 reads CAWSLPGSVPAPLHF. CDR3 in DNA: TGTGCCTGGAGTTTACCAGGATCCGTACCTGCACCCCTCCACTTT.

The chain combines TRBV7-6 with TRBJ2-1; a possible D gene is TRBD1 (5 bases). V lost 0 bases and J 6 bases, leaving 9 bases between the germline ends. CDR1 is SGHVS and CDR2 is FNYEAQ in the germline V gene. This CDR3 region has 14 residues. DNA for the CDR3: TGTGCCAGCAGCTTAGCTGATAGGGGCAATGAGCAGTTCTTC. This gives the protein CASSLADRGNEQFF.

The chain employs TRBV7-9 and TRBJ2-7, with TRBD1 matching over 10 bases. Unmatched junction bases numbered 4, after V lost 0 bases and J lost 2 bases. The CDR3 sequence is 16 residues long. CDR1 SEHNR and CDR2 FQNEAQ come from the germline V gene (reference sequence). The CDR3 bases are TGTGCCAGCAGCTTAGCGGGACAGGGGACTCCCTACGAGCAGTACTTC. Its translation: CASSLAGQGTPYEQYF.

The chain links TRBV7-9 to TRBJ2-1; no definite D call. The CDR3 contains 17 residues. Germline V gene lookup returns CDR1 SEHNR and CDR2 FQNEAQ (reference sequence). V shed 5 bases and J shed 0 bases, with 17 bases lying between them. CDR3 bases: TGTGCCAGCAGCCCGATCCTCGTCCCGAGCTCCTACAATGAGCAGTTCTTC. Its protein is CASSPILVPSSYNEQFF.

The genes are TRBV5-6 and TRBJ1-5; D is uncertain. Germline values: CDR1 SGHDT, CDR2 YYEEEE. The V end was cut by 0 bases, the J end by 7 bases, with 11 bases between. The CDR3 extends over 14 amino acids. The DNA for the CDR3 is TGTGCCAGCAGCTTGGGTAGCGGGAGCCAGCCCCAGCATTTT. It yields the protein CASSLGSGSQPQHF.

The chain combines TRBV19 with TRBJ2-3; 8 bases fit TRBD1. Trimming removed 3 bases from V and 4 bases from J; junction bases left unmatched: 9. The CDR3 length is 16 residues. Per the germline V gene, CDR1 is LNHDA and CDR2 is SQIVND (reference sequence). The CDR3 is CASSIRRQGAPDTQYF. In nucleotides, the CDR3 is TGTGCCAGTAGTATCCGGAGGCAGGGGGCCCCAGATACGCAGTATTTT.

This clone occurred once. This chain links TRBV6-5 with TRBJ2-5, with 7 positions matching TRBD1. With V trimmed by 4 bases and J by 5 bases, 4 bases remained unmatched. The V gene's germline CDR1 is MNHEY and CDR2 SVGAGI. The CDR3 sequence is 13 residues long. The CDR3 region has the DNA TGTGCCAGCAGTTTGACAGGGCTCGAGACCCAGTACTTC. This gives the protein CASSLTGLETQYF.